These 6 T cell receptor beta chains originate from one sample sequenced in a study of T cell clonality in common variable immunodeficiency. Clones were read by immunoSEQ multiplex PCR, and TCRdb kept only the in-frame ones, dropping some. Sampling found tens of thousands of clones, none seen once. No antigen is known for these receptors. Study results and caveats: Fewer deletions and N-nucleotide insertions were reportedly seen in common variable immunodeficiency TCR beta sequences.

Specimen: peripheral blood mononuclear cells. These receptors all come from a human donor with common variable immunodeficiency.

This clone has only a few counts. The CDR3 is cut off 3 residues early in the read; its end comes from the germline J gene. The chain recombines TRBV7-2 with TRBJ2-4, with D perhaps matching TRBD1 (7 bases). Germline V CDR1 and CDR2: SGHTA, FQGNSA. V was shortened by 5 bases and J by 3 bases, with 14 bases between the two germline ends. This CDR3 comprises 15 residues. CDR3 DNA, as far as it was read: TGTGCCAGCAGCCAGGGGGGATGGGGCAAAAACATT. Encoded protein: CASSQGGWGKNI. The entire CDR3 protein is CASSQGGWGKNIQYF.

The sample holds many counts of this clone. The read stops 3 residues short of the end of the CDR3; the missing end is completed from the germline J gene. This sequence joins TRBV29-1 and TRBJ2-2; D might be TRBD2 (6 bases). The germline V gene encodes CDR1 SQVTM and CDR2 ANQGSEA. Trimming removed 4 bases at V and 0 bases at J, with 15 bases between. The CDR3 totals 16 residues. The sequenced part of the CDR3 DNA is TGCAGCGTTGGCCGCTCCGAGCGGGCGAACACCGGGGAG. Translating gives CSVGRSERANTGE. In full, the CDR3 is CSVGRSERANTGELFF.

The table lists this clone with many counts. The CDR3 extends 3 residues past the end of the read, so its final part is completed from the germline J gene. The chain couples TRBV10-3 to TRBJ2-3; TRBD2 is a possible D gene (6 bases). Germline CDR1 ENHRY, CDR2 SYGVKD. The CDR3 has 15 amino acids. V gave up 2 bases and J gave up 4 bases, with 13 bases separating them. The sequenced CDR3 bases are TGTGCCATCAGTGAGCAGGGACCGGGGGCAGATACG. Residues: CAISEQGPGADT. The whole CDR3 protein is CAISEQGPGADTQYF.

Points on this clone: With the read ending 3 residues before the CDR3 end, the germline J gene is used to fill in that end. This chain links TRBV19 with TRBJ1-5, with no clear D. Trimming removed 5 bases at V and 7 bases at J, with 12 bases between. The CDR3 is made up of 13 amino acids. The germline CDR1 and CDR2 sequences are LNHDA and SQIVND (reference sequence). Partial CDR3 DNA: TGTGCCAGTAGTCCCGCCCCTAGACAGCCC. This codes for CASSPAPRQP. The whole CDR3 reads CASSPAPRQPQHF.

A note on this clone: The read ends 3 residues before the CDR3 terminus; that terminus is restored from the germline J gene. This chain uses TRBV5-1 with TRBJ2-6, with TRBD1 matching 10 bases. CDR1 and CDR2 from the germline V gene are SGHRS and YFSETQ. The CDR3 runs to 17 residues. V lost 7 bases, J lost 2 bases, and 9 bases stayed unmatched. CDR3 DNA (partial): TGCGCCAGCGGACCGGGACAGGGGAACACTGGGGCCAACGTC. Encoded protein: CASGPGQGNTGANV. The entire CDR3 protein reads CASGPGQGNTGANVLTF.

This clone was found many times. The CDR3 end falls 3 residues outside the read, so it is completed with the germline J gene. This rearrangement joins TRBV20-1 to TRBJ2-3; D call uncertain. With 4 bases removed from V and 3 bases from J, the gap between germline ends came to 17 bases. This CDR3 has 15 amino acids. Germline V gene lookup returns CDR1 DFQATT and CDR2 SNEGSKA (reference sequence). The DNA read from the CDR3 is TGCAGTGCTAAACACGGGTCCTTTTGGACAGATACG. This translates into CSAKHGSFWTDT. Given in full, the CDR3 is CSAKHGSFWTDTQYF.